This T cell receptor beta chain was obtained from a study of T cell responses to AZD1222 COVID-19 vaccine. Study findings and constraints: Baseline antibody screening turned up just six or seven seropositive AZD1222 recipients. White British donors predominated, females outnumbered males, and clonal diversity was possibly underestimated.

A note on this clone: Its antigen is undetermined.

The protocol was immunoSEQ multiplex PCR, while the TCRdb copy is restricted to in-frame clones and leaves out a portion. Altogether roughly 51,000 clones are present, around 86% being singletons, with the ten largest covering roughly 6.4%. CDR3 length: 14 amino acids. The germline V gene encodes CDR1 MNHEY and CDR2 SVGAGI. The ends were cut back, 6 bases at V and 3 bases at J, with 14 bases in the middle. This chain links TRBV6-5 with TRBJ2-5; the D is unclear. The sample was peripheral blood, taken 28 days after the second AZD1222 dose. This TCR derives from an adult who received the AZD1222 COVID-19 vaccine. CDR3 protein: CASSQTSLKETQYF. CDR3 nucleotide sequence: TGTGCCAGCAGCCAAACGTCGCTAAAAGAGACCCAGTACTTC.